This TCR beta chain is drawn from a study of cytomegalovirus exposure and HLA in healthy donors. This PCR relied on a set of 60 Vbeta primers and 13 Jbeta primers. The assay was immunoSEQ multiplex PCR, and TCRdb's table has in-frame clones only and misses some. The sample consists of about 130,000 clones, over 70% of them appearing once. V lost 6 bases and J lost 6, with 17 bases in between. CDR3 length equals 14 residues. Germline loops: CDR1 SGHVS, CDR2 FQNEAQ. This receptor was identified in a woman in her 50s in good health and CMV-seronegative. The rearrangement links TRBV7-8 to TRBJ1-2; weak D call: TRBD1 (6 bases). Sequenced material: PBMCs. CDR3 nucleotides: TGTGCCAGCAGTCAAACCACAGGGCCCCATGGCTACACCTTC. Its protein product is CASSQTTGPHGYTF. The full variable domain, in which reference TRBV7-8 and TRBJ1-2 provide the parts outside the CDR3, is GAGVSQSPRYKVAKRGQDVALRCDPISGHVSLFWYQQALGQGPEFLTYFQNEAQLDKSGLPSDRFFAERPEGSVSTLKIQRTQQEDSAVYLCASSQTTGPHGYTFGSGTRLTVV.